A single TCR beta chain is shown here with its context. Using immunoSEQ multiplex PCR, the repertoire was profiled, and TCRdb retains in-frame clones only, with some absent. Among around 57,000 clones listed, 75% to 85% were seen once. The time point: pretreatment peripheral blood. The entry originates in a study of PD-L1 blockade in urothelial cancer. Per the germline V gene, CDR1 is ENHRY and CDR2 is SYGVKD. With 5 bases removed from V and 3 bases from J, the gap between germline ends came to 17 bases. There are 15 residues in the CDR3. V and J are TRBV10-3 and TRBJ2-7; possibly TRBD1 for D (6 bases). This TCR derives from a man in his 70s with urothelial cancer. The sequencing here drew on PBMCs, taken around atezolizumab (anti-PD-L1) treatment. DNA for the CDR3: TGTGCCATCAGTCAAGGACAGCGCTCCCTCTACGAGCAGTACTTC. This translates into CAISQGQRSLYEQYF.